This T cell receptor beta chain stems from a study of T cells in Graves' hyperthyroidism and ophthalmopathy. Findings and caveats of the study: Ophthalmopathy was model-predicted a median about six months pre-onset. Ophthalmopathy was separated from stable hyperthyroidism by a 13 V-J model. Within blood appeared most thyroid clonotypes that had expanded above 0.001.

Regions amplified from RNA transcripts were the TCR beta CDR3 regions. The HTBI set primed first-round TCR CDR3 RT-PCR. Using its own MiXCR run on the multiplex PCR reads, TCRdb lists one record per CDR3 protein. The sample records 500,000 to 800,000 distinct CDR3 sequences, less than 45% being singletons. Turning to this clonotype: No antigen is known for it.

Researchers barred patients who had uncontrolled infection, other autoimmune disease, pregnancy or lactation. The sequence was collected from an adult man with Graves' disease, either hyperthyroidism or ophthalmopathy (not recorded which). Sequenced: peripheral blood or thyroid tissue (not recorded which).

The CDR3 sequence is CASSLIDQPQYF. The CDR3 DNA follows: TGTGCCAGCAGTCTGATCGATCAGCCCCAGTACTTC. This sequence joins TRBV28 and TRBJ2-5; D is unresolved. This CDR3 has 12 residues. Per the germline V gene, CDR1 is MDHEN and CDR2 is SYDVKM. Trimming removed 5 bases at V and 9 bases at J, with 13 bases between.